This TCR beta chain was sequenced during a study of identical twins. General study results and limits: Zero-insertion analyses were open to partial confounding by invariant MAIT and iNKT cells. Conclusions were based on cross-sectional statistical analysis, without following the same donors.

TCRdb reprocessed the 5' RACE reads with MiXCR, giving one entry per CDR3 protein. Here the sample spans 450,000 to 650,000 distinct CDR3 sequences, more than 9% being singletons. The CDR3 is 14 amino acids. V dropped 3 bases and J dropped 16; count of bases not matched to a gene: 10. Germline CDR1 is LNHDA and CDR2 is SQIVND (reference sequence). Everyone who gave samples was a healthy Caucasian. With regard to this clonotype: Antigen specificity is unknown.

These data also formed part of another study, on yellow fever vaccine responses in identical twins. From that report: Twins reportedly appeared to share part of their vaccine T cell response while keeping part individual.

V and J are TRBV19 and TRBJ2-1, with 12 bases that match TRBD1. The receptor comes from a woman aged 18-35 years in good health. The sample comprised PBMCs. Written as DNA, the CDR3 is TGTGCCAGTAGTATGGGACAGGGGGCGCATCCTCAATTCTTC. It encodes CASSMGQGAHPQFF.